This T cell receptor beta chain was sequenced for a study of beta chain features in type 1 diabetes. Study-level points and caveats: TCRB CDR3 length was moderately but significantly reduced in all four CD4+ subsets of Type 1 diabetes patients. Diminished insertions and augmented deletions at VDJ junctions characterized type 1 diabetes patients.

Sequenced material consisted of expressed TCRB transcripts (all of the isolated RNA was reverse transcribed). Libraries were prepared by immunoSEQ multiplex PCR; TCRdb keeps only in-frame clonotypes and omits some of them. Among some 120,000 clones listed, around 15% were seen once. Note on this clone: No antigen is known for it.

The CDR3 sequence is 11 residues long. Germline V gene sequence: CDR1 DFQATT, CDR2 SNEGSKA (reference sequence). Trimming removed 6 bases from V and 4 bases from J, with 7 bases in between. The TCR comes from a young man with type 1 diabetes. Sequenced input: central memory CD4+ T cells from blood. The rearrangement joins TRBV20-1 to TRBJ1-5; tentative D call: TRBD1 (6 bases). CDR3 in DNA: TGCAGTGCCCAGGGGAATCAGCCCCAGCATTTT. Its translation is CSAQGNQPQHF.